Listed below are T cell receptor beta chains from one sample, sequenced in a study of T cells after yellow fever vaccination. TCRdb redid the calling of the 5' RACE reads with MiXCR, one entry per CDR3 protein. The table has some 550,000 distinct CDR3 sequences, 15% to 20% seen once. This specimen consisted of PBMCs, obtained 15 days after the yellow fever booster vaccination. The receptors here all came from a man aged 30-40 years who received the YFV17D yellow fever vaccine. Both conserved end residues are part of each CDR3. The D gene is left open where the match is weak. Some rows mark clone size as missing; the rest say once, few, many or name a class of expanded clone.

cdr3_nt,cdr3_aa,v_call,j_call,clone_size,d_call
TGCGCCAGCAGCTTGCGAGGCCGGGACAGAATAGTGAATGAGCAGTTCTTC,CASSLRGRDRIVNEQFF,TRBV5-1,TRBJ2-1,.,TRBD1
TGTGCCAGCAGCCGGACTAGCGGGAGGTACGAGCAGTACTTC,CASSRTSGRYEQYF,TRBV7-2,TRBJ2-7,many,TRBD2
TGTGCCAGAAGCTTGAAGTCCAGGGGTCACAATCAGCCCCAGCATTTT,CARSLKSRGHNQPQHF,TRBV5-3,TRBJ1-5,.,.
TGTGCCAGCAGCTGGTCCCTAGCGGAGACCCAGTACTTC,CASSWSLAETQYF,TRBV5-4,TRBJ2-5,.,.
TGCAGCGTTGAAGCGGGACAGGGTGTTCTAGAGACCCAGTACTTC,CSVEAGQGVLETQYF,TRBV29-1,TRBJ2-5,many,TRBD1
TGTGCCAGCAGCTTAGAGGGAATGGATGAGCAGTTCTTC,CASSLEGMDEQFF,TRBV7-2,TRBJ2-1,few,.
TGTGCCAGCAGTGCGACGGGGGGAAACTATGGCTACACCTTC,CASSATGGNYGYTF,TRBV6-1,TRBJ1-2,.,.
TGCAGTGCTAGAGATGTAAAGGGCACCCGCACAGATACGCAGTATTTT,CSARDVKGTRTDTQYF,TRBV20-1,TRBJ2-3,.,.
TGTGCCAGCAGCCAAGGTGGGAGATGGACAGATACGCAGTATTTT,CASSQGGRWTDTQYF,TRBV7-2,TRBJ2-3,few,.
TGTGCCAGCAGTTTCCGGTCGGGAGGAGTAGAGACCCAGTACTTC,CASSFRSGGVETQYF,TRBV6-5,TRBJ2-5,.,TRBD2
TGCAGCGTTGAGGGTGGGGCCAACGTCCTGACTTTC,CSVEGGANVLTF,TRBV29-1,TRBJ2-6,once,.
TGTGCCAGCAGTTTAGATTTCCCGGTTCTTCAGTTCTTC,CASSLDFPVLQFF,TRBV12-3/TRBV12-4,TRBJ2-1,few,.
TGTGCCAGCAGCTCCCCCGACAATCCCACAGATACGCAGTATTTT,CASSSPDNPTDTQYF,TRBV7-9,TRBJ2-3,few,.
TGTGCCAGCAGCCCCCGGGGGGGGACGGACCAGCACATTCAGTACTTC,CASSPRGGTDQHIQYF,TRBV7-8,TRBJ2-4,.,TRBD2
TGTGCCAGCAGCGTAGGGCTAGGTAATTACAATGAGCAGTTCTTC,CASSVGLGNYNEQFF,TRBV9,TRBJ2-1,few,.
TGTGCCAGCAGCTTGGGGCGGGGATTATCAGATACGCAGTATTTT,CASSLGRGLSDTQYF,TRBV5-6,TRBJ2-3,.,.
TGTGCCAGCAGCCACCCGGGTAGCAATCAGCCCCAGCATTTT,CASSHPGSNQPQHF,TRBV5-6,TRBJ1-5,few,.
TGTGCCAGCAGTCCCTCCGGTTTTGTGCCTTCCTACGAGCAGTACTTC,CASSPSGFVPSYEQYF,TRBV12-3/TRBV12-4,TRBJ2-7,.,.
TGTGCCAGCAGCCAAGGGGACCTCACCGGGGAGCTGTTTTTT,CASSQGDLTGELFF,TRBV7-2,TRBJ2-2,few,.
TGTGCCAGTTCGGGACTAGCGGGTAGGGTAGGGGGATACGAGCAGTACTTC,CASSGLAGRVGGYEQYF,TRBV12-3/TRBV12-4,TRBJ2-7,few,TRBD2
TGTGCCAGCAGCGGGACTAGCGCTCCACTGGGCAATGAGCAGTTCTTC,CASSGTSAPLGNEQFF,TRBV9,TRBJ2-1,few,TRBD2
TGCGCCAGCAGCCCGTCGGGGGCGGGAGGGGAAGCAGATACGCAGTATTTT,CASSPSGAGGEADTQYF,TRBV4-3,TRBJ2-3,.,TRBD2
TGTGCCAGCAGCTTGTTTTGGGACAATCAGCCCCAGCATTTT,CASSLFWDNQPQHF,TRBV5-6,TRBJ1-5,.,.
TGCGCCAGCAGCCAATCCCGCGGAAACACCGGGGAGCTGTTTTTT,CASSQSRGNTGELFF,TRBV4-3,TRBJ2-2,few,.
TGCGCCAGCAGCTCCGTAGCGGGAGGGGATGAGCAGTTCTTC,CASSSVAGGDEQFF,TRBV5-1,TRBJ2-1,.,TRBD2
TGTGCCAGCAGCTTTGGAGCGGGGACCCAGTACTTC,CASSFGAGTQYF,TRBV5-5,TRBJ2-5,.,.
TGTGCCAGCAGCATGACAGGGCTGAACACTGAAGCTTTCTTT,CASSMTGLNTEAFF,TRBV5-4,TRBJ1-1,few,TRBD1
TGCAGCGTTAAGGAAGTAGCAGCGGATGAGCAGTTCTTC,CSVKEVAADEQFF,TRBV29-1,TRBJ2-1,.,.
TGCAGTGCTCCTCCTTCGGACAGGGTCTACGAGCAGTACTTC,CSAPPSDRVYEQYF,TRBV20-1,TRBJ2-7,few,TRBD1
TGCAGTGCTATTGCGGGAGTGGGAACCGGGGAGCTGTTTTTT,CSAIAGVGTGELFF,TRBV20-1,TRBJ2-2,.,TRBD2
TGTGCCAGCATTGCGGGGAACCAGGAGACCCAGTACTTC,CASIAGNQETQYF,TRBV2,TRBJ2-5,.,.
TGTGCCAGCAGGAAACTAGCGGGGGGAGAGACCCAGTACTTC,CASRKLAGGETQYF,TRBV5-4,TRBJ2-5,.,TRBD2
TGCGCCAGCAGCCAAAGTTTAACGGGCAATCAGCCCCAGCATTTT,CASSQSLTGNQPQHF,TRBV4-3,TRBJ1-5,.,.